A selection of T cell receptor beta chains follows, all from one sample in a study of blood T cell repertoires in COVID-19. Sequencing used immunoSEQ multiplex PCR; TCRdb keeps in-frame clones, though not all of them. Here the sample spans 130,000 or so clones, over 60% being singletons. Sequenced: peripheral blood. The receptors were sampled from a woman aged 70 to 79 with acute or convalescent COVID-19. Each CDR3 is given with its conserved first and last residue. The order of the fields is CDR3 protein, clone size, V gene. The size of a clone is reported for some rows only, either as once, few or many, or as a class for expanded clones.

CASSLEGALSYEQYF | - | TRBV11-1
CSVESRAVGTDTQYF | - | TRBV29-1
CASSSDANYGYTF | - | TRBV5-1
CSASYSKHSSYNEQFF | - | TRBV20-1
CASSPARQKVGYTF | - | TRBV28
CASSWGLAGYNEQFF | few | TRBV27
CASSQGRGAGRDEQYF | few | TRBV4-1
CASSFQVGTGDEKLFF | - | TRBV7-2
CASGAGLLGEQFF | - | TRBV6-4
CSAGGLSGNEQYF | - | TRBV20-1